These 21 T cell receptor beta chains were all obtained from the same sample, sequenced in a study of beta chain features in type 1 diabetes. Since all of the isolated RNA was reverse transcribed, expressed TCRB transcripts were what got sequenced. Here immunoSEQ multiplex PCR was the method, and the copy in TCRdb shows in-frame clones only, minus some. The sample contains about 240,000 clones, 25% to 30% of which appear only once. The specimen was central memory CD4+ T cells from blood. The receptors stem from a man aged 30 to 45 in good health.

The chain employs TRBV21-1 and TRBJ1-5. TRBV21-1 is termed a pseudogene. The CDR3 length is 18 residues. This CDR3 is CASSKGLGRPEVYQPQHF. The CDR3 nucleotides read TGTGCCAGCAGCAAAGGGCTAGGACGACCGGAGGTGTATCAGCCCCAGCATTTT.

The sample holds a few counts of this clone. The chain couples TRBV4-1 to TRBJ2-1; D gene ambiguous. V was pared by 2 bases and J by 10 bases, with 9 bases between. CDR1 is MGHRA and CDR2 is YSYEKL in the germline V gene. This CDR3 comprises 12 residues. CDR3: CASSQFQVEQFF. CDR3 nucleotide sequence: TGCGCCAGCAGCCAATTCCAAGTCGAGCAGTTCTTC.

In its sample, this clone was seen a few times. The CDR3 DNA reads TGTGCCAGCAGACCTACCGGGACTCAGAACACTGAAGCTTTCTTT. It is translated as CASRPTGTQNTEAFF. The gene calls are TRBV6-6 and TRBJ1-1; possible D gene TRBD1, 5 bases. Germline loops: CDR1 MNHNY, CDR2 SVGAGI (reference sequence). The CDR3 runs 15 residues. Trimming shortened V by 6 bases and J by 1 base, and 15 bases separated the two germline ends.

This clone was picked up a small number of times. The chain combines TRBV13 with TRBJ2-7; D gene unclear. Deletions cut 3 bases from V and 2 bases from J, with 5 bases between. Germline-derived CDR1 and CDR2 are PRHDT and FYEKMQ (reference sequence). CDR3 size: 12 residues. CDR3 residues: CASSFVPYEQYF. The DNA of the CDR3 is TGTGCCAGCAGCTTCGTCCCCTACGAGCAGTACTTC.

Only a few counts were recorded for this clone. V gene TRBV7-2 combines with J gene TRBJ2-2; 11 bases are shared with TRBD2. The CDR3 is 17 amino acids. The junction had 12 bases not matched to a gene; V was cut back by 7 bases and J by 5 bases. Germline V gene lookup returns CDR1 SGHTA and CDR2 FQGNSA. The CDR3: CASTRRGLAGGTGELFF. In DNA, the CDR3 is TGTGCCAGCACCCGGAGGGGTCTAGCGGGGGGAACCGGGGAGCTGTTTTTT.

There are a few counts of this clone. The chain employs TRBV2 and TRBJ1-5; D remains ambiguous. Trimming took off 7 bases at V and 6 bases at J, with 13 bases between the two ends. The CDR3 totals 13 residues. Germline lookup yields CDR1 SNHLY and CDR2 FYNNEI. The CDR3 DNA sequence: TGTGCCAGCACGGGTGAATACTCTCAGCCCCAGCATTTT. Encoded protein: CASTGEYSQPQHF.

This chain connects TRBV23-1 to TRBJ2-3; maybe TRBD1 (6 bases). TRBV23-1 is noted as an ORF with a role that remains uncertain. The CDR3 loop spans 17 amino acids. V was cut by 0 bases and J by 3 bases, with 16 bases left in between. CDR3 sequence: CASSQSRTELLTDTQYF. In nucleotides, the CDR3 is TGCGCCAGCAGTCAATCCCGGACAGAGCTATTAACAGATACGCAGTATTTT.

The sample holds many counts of this clone. This chain joins TRBV7-8 and TRBJ2-1, with D perhaps being TRBD1 or TRBD2 (5 bases each). Trimming removed 5 bases at V and 0 bases at J, with 11 bases between. The germline gives CDR1 SGHVS, CDR2 FQNEAQ. The CDR3 totals 15 residues. The CDR3 is CASSEAGGSYNEQFF. CDR3 coding DNA: TGTGCCAGCAGCGAAGCTGGGGGCTCCTACAATGAGCAGTTCTTC.

The chain is built from TRBV27 and TRBJ2-5, with 8 bases identical to TRBD2. V dropped 3 bases and J dropped 3; count of bases not matched to a gene: 9. CDR1 is MNHEY and CDR2 is SMNVEV in the germline V gene (reference sequence). The CDR3 runs to 16 residues. Written as DNA, the CDR3 is TGTGCCAGCAGTTTGAGTATAGCGGGGACGAAAGAGACCCAGTACTTC. Its translation is CASSLSIAGTKETQYF.

This clone was seen only once. The chain is built from TRBV5-1 and TRBJ1-5; the D gene is possibly TRBD1 (6 bases). Germline CDR1 and CDR2: SGHRS and YFSETQ. This CDR3 is 15 amino acids long. Trimming shortened V by 4 bases and J by 3 bases, and 14 bases separated the two germline ends. The CDR3 here is CASSPDTGNNQPQHF. The CDR3 bases are TGCGCCAGCAGCCCGGATACAGGGAACAATCAGCCCCAGCATTTT.

The chain links TRBV4-2 to TRBJ2-1; 7 positions agree with TRBD2. Looked up from germline, CDR1 is LGHNA and CDR2 is YNFKEQ. The CDR3 is made up of 15 amino acids. With V trimmed by 4 bases and J by 3 bases, 6 bases remained unmatched. The CDR3 here is CASSPGAGVYNEQFF. In DNA form, the CDR3 reads TGTGCCAGCAGCCCCGGGGCGGGAGTCTACAATGAGCAGTTCTTC.

This clone was detected a few times. The chain carries TRBV5-4 and TRBJ2-1, with 7 positions matching TRBD1. Per the germline V gene, CDR1 is SGHNT and CDR2 is YYREEE (reference sequence). CDR3 size: 17 residues. With 3 bases clipped from V and 6 bases from J, the junction kept 15 bases outside the gene matches. The DNA for the CDR3 is TGTGCCAGCAGCTCCGAAAAGGGGGCTACCCGATTCAATGAGCAGTTCTTC. Protein sequence: CASSSEKGATRFNEQFF.

The chain couples TRBV7-9 to TRBJ1-5; D is ambiguous. Germline-derived CDR1 and CDR2 are SEHNR and FQNEAQ (reference sequence). This CDR3 is built from 15 residues. The V and J ends lost 0 bases and 2 bases respectively, with 8 bases between them. DNA of the CDR3: TGTGCCAGCAGCTTAGCGGCCCCAGGCAATCAGCCCCAGCATTTT. It codes for CASSLAAPGNQPQHF.

V gene TRBV30 combines with J gene TRBJ2-3, with D perhaps matching TRBD1 (5 bases). The CDR3 contains 14 residues. V was trimmed by 0 bases and J by 6 bases, leaving 13 bases between them. Germline assignment: CDR1 GTSNPN and CDR2 SVGIG (reference sequence). The CDR3 DNA reads TGTGCCTGGAGTGTCCAAAGGGGTCGGGATACGCAGTATTTT. Translating gives CAWSVQRGRDTQYF.

The V and J genes are TRBV10-3 and TRBJ2-7, with 7 bases lining up with TRBD2. V trimming: 8 bases; J trimming: 3 bases; junction bases outside the gene matches: 7. Germline values: CDR1 ENHRY, CDR2 SYGVKD. The CDR3 spans 13 residues. The CDR3 coding sequence is TGTGCCATCGGTACTAGCGCCAACTACGAGCAGTACTTC. Protein product: CAIGTSANYEQYF.

The rearrangement uses TRBV28 and TRBJ1-5, with D unresolved. V lost 7 bases to trimming and J lost 11 bases, with 21 bases between them. Germline values: CDR1 MDHEN, CDR2 SYDVKM. The CDR3 runs 14 residues. Written as DNA, the CDR3 is TGTGCCAGCACCCTGGAAAGGGAGCAATCAGCCCAGCATTTT. It specifies CASTLEREQSAQHF.

The CDR3 loop is CASSSPGQDHYGYTF. CDR3 sequence (DNA): TGTGCCAGCAGCTCCCCAGGACAGGACCACTATGGCTACACCTTC. J is TRBJ1-2 and V is TRBV7-2; 7 nucleotides agree with TRBD1. The CDR3 covers 15 residues. V lost 4 bases and J lost 3; bases outside the gene matches: 8. Looked up from germline, CDR1 is SGHTA and CDR2 is FQGNSA.

The chain is built from TRBV4-1 and TRBJ2-3, with TRBD1 as a possible D gene (5 bases). Germline CDR1 reads MGHRA; CDR2 reads YSYEKL. V was cut by 2 bases and J by 9 bases, with 12 bases left in between. The CDR3 is made up of 13 amino acids. The CDR3 nucleotides read TGCGCCAGCAGCCAATTCGACAGCCGAACGCAGTATTTT. Translating gives CASSQFDSRTQYF.

The CDR3 here is CASSLDGTYEQYF. CDR3 coding DNA: TGTGCCAGCAGCCTGGACGGAACCTACGAGCAGTACTTC. The chain links TRBV7-6 to TRBJ2-7; D is unresolved. V gave up 5 bases and J gave up 2 bases, with 10 bases separating them. The CDR3 has 13 residues. Looked up from germline, CDR1 is SGHVS and CDR2 is FNYEAQ. Combining the CDR3 with reference TRBV7-6 and TRBJ2-7 gives the whole variable domain GAGVSQSPRYKVTKRGQDVALRCDPISGHVSLYWYRQALGQGPEFLTYFNYEAQQDKSGLPNDRFSAERPEGSISTLTIQRTEQRDSAMYRCASSLDGTYEQYFGPGTRLTVT.

The rearrangement uses TRBV7-2 and TRBJ2-3; TRBD2 matches 10 bases. Germline CDR1 and CDR2: SGHTA and FQGNSA. V gave up 1 base and J gave up 3 bases; unmatched junction bases: 10. The CDR3 sequence is 18 residues long. CDR3 region: CASSLVTASGRKTDTQYF. The CDR3 DNA reads TGTGCCAGCAGCTTAGTAACGGCTAGCGGGAGAAAGACAGATACGCAGTATTTT.

This clone was observed a few times. The chain uses TRBV30 and TRBJ2-2, with D hard to call. The CDR3 has 14 residues. The V and J ends lost 4 bases and 0 bases respectively, with 9 bases between them. The germline V gene has CDR1 GTSNPN and CDR2 SVGIG (reference sequence). The CDR3 sequence: CAWNGNANTGELFF. The CDR3 DNA reads TGTGCCTGGAATGGCAACGCGAACACCGGGGAGCTGTTTTTT.